Listed here are 8 T cell receptor beta chains from one sample, sequenced in a study of blood T cell repertoires in COVID-19. Produced via immunoSEQ multiplex PCR; TCRdb's table is partial and in-frame only. Of about 180,000 clones listed, approximately 80% are singletons. The sample taken for sequencing was peripheral blood. These receptors originate from a woman between 35 and 50 years old with COVID-19, enrolled during active disease.

The table lists this clone with a few counts. The chain is built from TRBV5-1 and TRBJ2-7; 7 nucleotides match TRBD2. V gave up 4 bases and J gave up 5 bases; unmatched junction bases: 15. Germline CDR1 and CDR2: SGHRS and YFSETQ. CDR3 size: 16 residues. CDR3 residues: CASSESVGGGSHEQYF. For the CDR3, the DNA is TGCGCCAGCAGCGAATCGGTGGGGGGAGGGAGTCACGAGCAGTACTTC.

The chain couples TRBV6-6 to TRBJ1-6; the D is unclear. The CDR3 covers 15 residues. Trimming cost V 0 bases and J 3 bases, with 6 bases left between them. In germline, CDR1 is MNHNY, CDR2 SVGAGI (reference sequence). CDR3: CASSYSGGYNSPLHF. CDR3 nucleotide sequence: TGTGCCAGCAGTTACTCAGGCGGCTATAATTCACCCCTCCACTTT.

The rearrangement joins TRBV3-1 (or the pseudogene TRBV3-2) to TRBJ2-1, with D perhaps TRBD2 (6 bases). The CDR3 spans 17 residues. Germline V gives CDR1 LGHDT, CDR2 YNNKEL (reference sequence). The ends were cut back, 4 bases at V and 1 base at J, with 17 bases in the middle. CDR3 sequence reads: CASSPRLGGFSYNEQFF. CDR3 bases: TGTGCCAGCAGCCCGCGCCTGGGGGGTTTTTCCTACAATGAGCAGTTCTTC.

This chain joins TRBV5-1 and TRBJ1-1; 9 positions match TRBD1. The germline gives CDR1 SGHRS, CDR2 YFSETQ. V lost 3 bases, J lost 5 bases, and 8 bases stayed unmatched. The CDR3 spans 15 residues. CDR3 in DNA: TGCGCCAGCAGCTCCGCCGGGACAGGGTTTACTGAAGCTTTCTTT. The encoded protein is CASSSAGTGFTEAFF.

The J gene is TRBJ2-1, the V gene TRBV5-1, with unresolved D. From germline, CDR1 is SGHRS and CDR2 YFSETQ. This CDR3 contains 14 residues. V gave up 6 bases and J gave up 2 bases, with 12 bases separating them. CDR3 in DNA: TGCGCCAGCAAACGCCTAGATGCCTACAATGAGCAGTTCTTC. Translation: CASKRLDAYNEQFF.

This chain links TRBV5-4 with TRBJ2-1; 7 bases are shared with TRBD2. Germline V gives CDR1 SGHNT, CDR2 YYREEE (reference sequence). V lost 0 bases, J lost 2 bases, and 5 bases stayed unmatched. The CDR3 sequence is 16 residues long. CDR3 sequence reads: CASSLGGSGTYNEQFF. The CDR3 bases are TGTGCCAGCAGCTTGGGCGGGAGTGGGACCTACAATGAGCAGTTCTTC.

V usage is TRBV27 and J usage is TRBJ2-3, with TRBD2 matching 12 bases. CDR1 is MNHEY, CDR2 SMNVEV, per germline (reference sequence). CDR3 length equals 17 residues. J was trimmed by 2 bases and V by 0 bases; bases with no gene match: 3. CDR3 DNA sequence: TGTGCCAGCAGTTTATCGCGGACTAGCGGGATCACAGATACGCAGTATTTT. Translation: CASSLSRTSGITDTQYF.

The V gene is TRBV10-3, the J gene TRBJ1-4; D not certain. V was clipped by 6 bases and J by 0 bases, with 8 bases between them. CDR3 size: 14 residues. Germline CDR1 ENHRY, CDR2 SYGVKD. The CDR3 loop reads CAISAGSTNEKLFF. The DNA of the CDR3 is TGTGCCATCAGCGCGGGGTCAACTAATGAAAAACTGTTTTTT.